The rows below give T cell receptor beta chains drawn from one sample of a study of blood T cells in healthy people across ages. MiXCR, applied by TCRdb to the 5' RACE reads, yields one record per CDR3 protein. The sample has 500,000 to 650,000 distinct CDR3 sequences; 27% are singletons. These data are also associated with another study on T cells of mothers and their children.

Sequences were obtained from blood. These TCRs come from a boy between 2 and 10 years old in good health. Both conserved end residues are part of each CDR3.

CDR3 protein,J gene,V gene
CATRLLTGGLGEQFF,TRBJ2-1,TRBV15
CASSLFGEGEQFF,TRBJ2-1,TRBV27
CSVETHRETQYF,TRBJ2-5,TRBV29-1
CATSRGDRENEKLFF,TRBJ1-4,TRBV15
CASSLSPLRLANEQFF,-,TRBV13
CASRLAGGAGELFF,TRBJ2-2,TRBV4-1
CSARDQLTQYF,TRBJ2-5,TRBV20-1
CASSYFQHGDTQYF,TRBJ2-3,TRBV6-5
CASSRRRGPYEQYF,TRBJ2-7,TRBV12-3/TRBV12-4
CASSVGLADEQFF,TRBJ2-1,TRBV25-1
CSASPQGSGANVLTF,TRBJ2-6,TRBV20-1
CAWSIGLTAYNEQFF,TRBJ2-1,TRBV30
CASSVTSGGYQETQYF,TRBJ2-5,TRBV9
CAISAELAGGEEQFF,-,TRBV10-3
CASSETVRETQYF,TRBJ2-5,TRBV6-1
CSASGKTSGVYNEQFF,TRBJ2-1,TRBV20-1
CASRREPHNEQFF,TRBJ2-1,TRBV2
CASSLDPSQDTQYF,TRBJ2-3,TRBV5-5
CASSSLRDRGTNEQFF,-,TRBV27
CASSLGLAGMDEQFF,TRBJ2-1,TRBV7-2